This T cell receptor (beta chain) is drawn from a study of T and B cells in COVID-19 patients. The overall study: COVID-19 patients gave peripheral blood either during active infection or after recovery. Of 20 active-infection patients, 15 to 19 carried comorbidities linked to unfavorable COVID-19 outcome.

TRB was amplified from about 240-490 ng of blood genomic DNA. Multiplex PCR with BIOMED2 TRB-A/B primer pools amplified TRB rearrangements. TCRdb redid the calling of the multiplex PCR reads with MiXCR, one entry per CDR3 protein. The table records about 13,000 distinct CDR3 sequences, around 25% of them present only once. V lost 0 bases to trimming and J lost 7 bases; unmatched junction nucleotides: 10. The CDR3 sequence is 15 residues long. The germline V gene has CDR1 DFQATT and CDR2 SNEGSKA (reference sequence). There are a few counts of this clonotype. Antigen unknown. Study-level points and caveats: Patients with COVID-19 reportedly showed strongly skewed T cell receptor beta variable and joining gene usage.

This TCR was sampled from a human donor who had recovered from COVID-19. Sequenced material: blood. J is TRBJ1-2 and V is TRBV20-1; 8 nucleotides agree with TRBD1. For the CDR3, the DNA is TGCAGTGCTAGAGATCCTCCCAGGGGGCGGAGTGGCTACACCTTC. Protein product: CSARDPPRGRSGYTF.